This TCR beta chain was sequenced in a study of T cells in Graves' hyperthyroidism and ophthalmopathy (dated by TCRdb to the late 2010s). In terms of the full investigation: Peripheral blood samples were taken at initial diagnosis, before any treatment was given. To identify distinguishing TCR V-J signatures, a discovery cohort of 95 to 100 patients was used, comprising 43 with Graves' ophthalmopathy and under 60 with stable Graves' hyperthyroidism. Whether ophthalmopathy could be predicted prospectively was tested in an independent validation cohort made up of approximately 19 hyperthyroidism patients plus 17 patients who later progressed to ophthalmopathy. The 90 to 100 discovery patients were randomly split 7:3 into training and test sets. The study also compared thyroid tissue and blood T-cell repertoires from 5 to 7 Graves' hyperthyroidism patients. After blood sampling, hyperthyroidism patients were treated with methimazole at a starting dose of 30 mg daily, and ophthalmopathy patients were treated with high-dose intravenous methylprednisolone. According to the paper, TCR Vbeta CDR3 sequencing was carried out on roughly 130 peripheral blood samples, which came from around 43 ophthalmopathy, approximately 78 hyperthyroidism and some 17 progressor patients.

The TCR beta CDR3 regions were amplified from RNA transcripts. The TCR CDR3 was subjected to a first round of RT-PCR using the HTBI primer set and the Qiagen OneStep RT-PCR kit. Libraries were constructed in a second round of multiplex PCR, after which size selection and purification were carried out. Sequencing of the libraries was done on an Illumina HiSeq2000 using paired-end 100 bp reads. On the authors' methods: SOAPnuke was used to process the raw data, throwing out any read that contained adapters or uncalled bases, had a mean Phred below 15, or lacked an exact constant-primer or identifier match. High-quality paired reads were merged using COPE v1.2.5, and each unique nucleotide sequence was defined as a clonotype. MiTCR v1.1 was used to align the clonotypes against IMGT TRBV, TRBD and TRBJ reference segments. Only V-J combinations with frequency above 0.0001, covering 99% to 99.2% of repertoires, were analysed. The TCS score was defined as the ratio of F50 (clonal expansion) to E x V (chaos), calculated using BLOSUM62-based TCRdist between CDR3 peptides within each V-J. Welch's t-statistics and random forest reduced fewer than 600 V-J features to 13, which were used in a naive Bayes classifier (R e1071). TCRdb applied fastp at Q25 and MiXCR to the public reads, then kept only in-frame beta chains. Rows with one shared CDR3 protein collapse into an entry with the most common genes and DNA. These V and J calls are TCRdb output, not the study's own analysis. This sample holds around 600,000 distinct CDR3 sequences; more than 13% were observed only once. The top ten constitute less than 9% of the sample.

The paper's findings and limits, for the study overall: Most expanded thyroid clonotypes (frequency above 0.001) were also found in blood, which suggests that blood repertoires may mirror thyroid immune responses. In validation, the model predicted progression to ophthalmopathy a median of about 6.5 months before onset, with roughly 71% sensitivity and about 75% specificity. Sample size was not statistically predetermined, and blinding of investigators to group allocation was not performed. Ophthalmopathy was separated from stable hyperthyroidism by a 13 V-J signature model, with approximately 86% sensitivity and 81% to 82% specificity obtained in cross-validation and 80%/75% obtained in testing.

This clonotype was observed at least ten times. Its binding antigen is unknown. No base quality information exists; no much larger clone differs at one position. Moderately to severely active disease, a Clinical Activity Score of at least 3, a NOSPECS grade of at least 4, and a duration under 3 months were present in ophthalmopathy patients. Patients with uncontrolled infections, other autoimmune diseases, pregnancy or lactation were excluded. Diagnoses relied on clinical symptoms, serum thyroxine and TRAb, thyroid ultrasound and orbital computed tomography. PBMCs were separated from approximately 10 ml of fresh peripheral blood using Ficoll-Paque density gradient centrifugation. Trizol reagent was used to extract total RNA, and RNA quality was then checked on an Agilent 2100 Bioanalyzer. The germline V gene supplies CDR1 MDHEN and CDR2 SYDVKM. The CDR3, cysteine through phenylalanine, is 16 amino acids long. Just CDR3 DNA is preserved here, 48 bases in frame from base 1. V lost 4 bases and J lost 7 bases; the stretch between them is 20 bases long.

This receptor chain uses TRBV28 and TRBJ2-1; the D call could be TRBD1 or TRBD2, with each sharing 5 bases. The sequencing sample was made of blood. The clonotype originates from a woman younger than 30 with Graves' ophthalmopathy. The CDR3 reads CASSSPWQGPGNEQFF. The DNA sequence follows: TGTGCCAGCAGTTCCCCCTGGCAGGGACCGGGGAATGAGCAGTTCTTC.